At least ten counts were recorded for the clone carrying this TCR beta chain. In TCRdb, the 5' RACE reads were re-called with MiXCR into one record per CDR3 protein. The sample shows approximately 10,000 distinct CDR3 sequences, 5.8% of them seen only once. This entry is derived from a study of T cells after yellow fever vaccination. General study results and limits: Reappearance after the booster was observed for most primary-vaccination clones (about 95% CD4, roughly 90% CD8). The study noted that FACS-sorted repertoires could contain abundant clonotypes contaminating from the bulk population. The CD4 and CD8 compartments had a small share of their clonotypes in common.

The V gene's germline CDR1 is MNHEY and CDR2 SVGEGT. The CDR3 extends over 15 amino acids. Trimming took 8 bases from V and 6 from J; bases not matched to a gene: 13. This material consisted of PBMCs, either bulk or a sorted T-cell subset (CD4+, CD8+, memory, or dextramer-sorted; not recorded which), taken on the day of the yellow fever booster vaccination. The rearrangement links TRBV6-2 or TRBV6-3 to TRBJ2-3, with 8 nucleotides matching TRBD2. This sequence originates from a man aged 25-40 years who received the YFV17D yellow fever vaccine. CDR3 region: CASGGLVIGLDTQYF. The CDR3 region has the DNA TGTGCCAGCGGGGGACTAGTTATAGGTTTGGATACGCAGTATTTT.